This T cell receptor beta chain is drawn from a study of shared clonotypes between healthy human individuals. Using immunoSEQ multiplex PCR, the repertoire was profiled, and TCRdb retains in-frame clones only, with some absent. The top ten clones hold roughly 0.4% of a sample with around 1.6 million clones, 95% to 99% of them seen once. CDR1 is SNHLY and CDR2 is FYNNEI in the germline V gene. The CDR3 covers 17 residues. V shed 4 bases, J shed 6 bases, and the junction held 13 bases outside the gene matches. The sequence was obtained from a man younger than 45 in good health. The material sequenced was naive CD4+ T cells sorted from blood. Regarding subset: CD45RA+ positively selected. This chain uses TRBV2 with TRBJ1-5; TRBD1 matches at 9 bases. CDR3 loop: CASSGAGTGRVRQPQHF. In DNA form, the CDR3 reads TGTGCCAGCAGTGGAGCCGGGACAGGGAGAGTTCGTCAGCCCCAGCATTTT.